Ten or more counts support the clone carrying this T cell receptor beta chain. Its antigen is still unknown. In building TCR beta libraries, iRepertoire HTBI primers were used together with Arm-PCR of CDR3 regions. Authors' methods: Identification across samples found more than 55 TRBV and around 15 TRBJ segments. In TCRdb, the multiplex PCR reads were re-called with MiXCR into one record per CDR3 protein. V and J calls and clone size were set by TCRdb, not the authors. This sample has roughly 500,000 distinct CDR3 sequences, with approximately 15% found just once. Germline loops: CDR1 SNHLY, CDR2 FYNNEI. The V segment lost 5 bases and the J segment 3 bases; nucleotides outside the gene matches: 10. The CDR3 sequence is 16 residues long. This record belongs to a study of regulatory T cells in long-lasting Graves disease. Time point given: newly diagnosed GD, antithyroid drugs for less than 3 months. PBMCs were the source of the RNA used for TCR sequencing.

Findings and caveats of the study: TRBV28, TRBJ1-2 and TRBJ2-5 emerged as the favored segments in persistent disease.

The same sample was also studied in work on T cells in Graves' hyperthyroidism and ophthalmopathy. That investigation notes: A set of HTBI primers served as the primers for a first-round RT-PCR of the TCR CDR3. In blood, most of the thyroid clonotypes expanded above 0.001 were also present.

This clonotype was obtained from a man under 40 with Graves disease. The sample was peripheral blood mononuclear cells (PBMCs), taken at new diagnosis, from a patient treated with antithyroid drugs. The chain has TRBV2 and TRBJ2-1; 7 positions match TRBD1. The CDR3 DNA is TGTGCCAGCAGTTTTGAGACAGGGTCTGACTACAATGAGCAGTTCTTC. Translated: CASSFETGSDYNEQFF.